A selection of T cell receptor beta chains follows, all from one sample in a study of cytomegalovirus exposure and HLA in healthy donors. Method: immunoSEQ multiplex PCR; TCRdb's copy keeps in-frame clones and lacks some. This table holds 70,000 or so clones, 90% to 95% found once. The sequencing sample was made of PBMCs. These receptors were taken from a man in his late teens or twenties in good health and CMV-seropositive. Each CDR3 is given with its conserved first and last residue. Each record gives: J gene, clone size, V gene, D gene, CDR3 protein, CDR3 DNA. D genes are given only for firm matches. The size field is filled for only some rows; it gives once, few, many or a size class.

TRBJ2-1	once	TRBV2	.	CASSGTDNLYNEQFF	TGTGCCAGCAGTGGAACAGACAACTTATACAATGAGCAGTTCTTC
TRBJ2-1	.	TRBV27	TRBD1	CAIRDRDNEQFF	TGTGCCATACGGGACAGGGACAATGAGCAGTTCTTC
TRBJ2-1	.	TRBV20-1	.	CSARELGEQFF	TGCAGTGCTAGAGAATTGGGCGAGCAGTTCTTC
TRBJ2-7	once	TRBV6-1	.	CASSGLVYEQYF	TGTGCCAGCAGTGGGCTAGTCTACGAGCAGTACTTC
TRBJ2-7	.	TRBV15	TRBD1	CATSRDPTGQNEQYF	TGTGCCACCAGCAGAGACCCGACAGGGCAGAACGAGCAGTACTTC
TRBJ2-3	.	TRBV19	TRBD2	CASRTSGSTDTQYF	TGTGCCAGTAGGACTAGCGGAAGCACAGATACGCAGTATTTT
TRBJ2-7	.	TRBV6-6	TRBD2	CASSNQGLEIGEQYF	TGTGCCAGCAGCAACCAGGGACTAGAGATAGGTGAGCAGTACTTC
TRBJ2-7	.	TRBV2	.	CASRGFAGPYDVEQYF	TGTGCCAGCAGGGGCTTCGCGGGTCCATACGACGTCGAGCAGTACTTC
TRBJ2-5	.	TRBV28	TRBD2	CASSRPGTSEETQYF	TGTGCCAGCAGCCGCCCCGGGACTAGCGAAGAGACCCAGTACTTC
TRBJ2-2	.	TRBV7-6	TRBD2	CASSLAWRSSGRALGNTGELFF	TGTGCCAGCAGCTTAGCGTGGCGGAGTAGCGGGAGGGCCTTGGGGAACACCGGGGAGCTGTTTTTT
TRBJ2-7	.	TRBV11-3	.	CASSFFSGTYEQYF	TGTGCCAGCAGCTTTTTTTCGGGAACCTACGAGCAGTACTTC
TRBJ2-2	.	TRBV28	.	CASGHADRLHTGELFF	TGTGCCAGCGGACATGCCGACAGGTTACACACCGGGGAGCTGTTTTTT
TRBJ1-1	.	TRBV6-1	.	CASSDRNMNTEAFF	TGTGCCAGCAGTGACAGGAACATGAACACTGAAGCTTTCTTT
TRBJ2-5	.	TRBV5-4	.	CASSRKAEEETQYF	TGTGCCAGCAGCAGGAAGGCGGAGGAAGAGACCCAGTACTTC
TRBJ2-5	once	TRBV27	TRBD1	CASSSGQGAAETQYF	TGTGCCAGCAGTTCCGGACAGGGCGCAGCAGAGACCCAGTACTTC
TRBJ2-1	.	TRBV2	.	CASSSPRSNEQFF	TGTGCCAGCAGTTCCCCCCGCAGTAATGAGCAGTTCTTC
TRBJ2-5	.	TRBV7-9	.	CASSSGTRSTETQYF	TGTGCCAGCAGCTCGGGTACTAGATCGACAGAGACCCAGTACTTC
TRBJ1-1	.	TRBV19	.	CASSIVPGSTEAFF	TGTGCCAGTAGTATAGTACCAGGCAGCACTGAAGCTTTCTTT
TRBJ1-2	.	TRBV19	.	CASSSQGGEANYGYTF	TGTGCCAGTAGTTCACAGGGTGGGGAAGCTAACTATGGCTACACCTTC
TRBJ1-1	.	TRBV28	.	CASSLIRGVEAFF	TGTGCCAGCAGTTTAATCCGCGGGGTCGAAGCTTTCTTT
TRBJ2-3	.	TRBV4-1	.	CASSQETGSQISQYF	TGCGCCAGCAGCCAAGAGACAGGTTCCCAGATATCGCAGTATTTT
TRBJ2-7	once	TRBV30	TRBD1	CAWVRTGLDEQYF	TGTGCCTGGGTTAGGACAGGGCTGGACGAGCAGTACTTC
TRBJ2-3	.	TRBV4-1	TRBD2	CASSQGGLAGGPDTDTQYF	TGCGCCAGCAGCCAAGGAGGACTAGCGGGAGGGCCAGACACAGATACGCAGTATTTT
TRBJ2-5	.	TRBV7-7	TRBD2	CASSPGLAGAQETQYF	TGTGCTAGCAGCCCGGGACTAGCGGGCGCGCAAGAGACCCAGTACTTC